These 21 T cell receptor beta chains came from one sample sequenced in a study of shared clonotypes between healthy human individuals. The table came from immunoSEQ multiplex PCR; TCRdb's copy has only in-frame clones and leaves some out. The data show approximately 500,000 clones, about 78% seen once. Material for sequencing was PBMCs. These TCRs come from a woman in her thirties or forties in good health. Some clones in this sample may be carry-over from other donors' samples.

V and J are TRBV28 and TRBJ1-6; no firm D call. This CDR3 comprises 15 residues. Trimming took 6 bases from V and 5 from J, leaving 14 bases between them. Germline CDR1 MDHEN, CDR2 SYDVKM. CDR3 sequence: CASSLVRVNNSPLHF. CDR3 DNA: TGTGCCAGCAGCCTGGTGAGGGTCAATAATTCACCCCTCCACTTT.

The chain joins TRBV29-1 to TRBJ2-7, with D tentatively TRBD1 (5 bases). Trimming cost V 6 bases and J 6 bases, with 18 bases left between them. The CDR3 runs 13 residues. CDR1 and CDR2 from the germline V gene are SQVTM and ANQGSEA. As DNA, the CDR3 is TGCAGCGTCGTAGGGGTATCCGGAGTCGAGCAGTACTTC. This gives the protein CSVVGVSGVEQYF.

Here the CDR3 reads CASNPWIGGAGYGYTF. The CDR3, as DNA: TGTGCCAGCAATCCTTGGATAGGGGGCGCGGGGTATGGCTACACCTTC. The chain carries TRBV28 and TRBJ1-2; 7 nucleotides match TRBD1. V was pared by 7 bases and J by 5 bases, with 16 bases of the junction left unmatched. The CDR3 extends over 16 amino acids. Germline CDR1 and CDR2: MDHEN and SYDVKM.

CDR3 sequence reads: CASSFYRMNTGELFF. The CDR3 bases are TGTGCCAGCAGTTTTTACAGGATGAACACCGGGGAGCTGTTTTTT. V is TRBV28 and J is TRBJ2-2; maybe TRBD1 (5 bases). V gave up 3 bases and J gave up 1 base, with 9 bases separating them. Germline V gene lookup returns CDR1 MDHEN and CDR2 SYDVKM. This CDR3 contains 15 residues.

The chain uses TRBV28 and TRBJ2-7; 10 bases line up with TRBD2. The junction had 8 bases not matched to a gene; V was cut back by 7 bases and J by 2 bases. Germline V lookup: CDR1 MDHEN, CDR2 SYDVKM. The length of the CDR3 is 15 residues. CDR3 loop: CASKRTSGAAYEQYF. In nucleotides, the CDR3 is TGTGCCAGCAAAAGGACTAGCGGAGCAGCCTACGAGCAGTACTTC.

V gene TRBV6-6 combines with J gene TRBJ2-7; TRBD2 aligns across 8 bases. This CDR3 region has 14 residues. V shed 7 bases and J 3 bases; nucleotides not matched to a gene: 8. The germline CDR1 and CDR2 sequences are MNHNY and SVGAGI (reference sequence). This CDR3 is CASTPGGRIYEQYF. In DNA, the CDR3 is TGTGCCAGCACCCCGGGGGGGAGGATCTACGAGCAGTACTTC.

The chain combines TRBV30 with TRBJ2-3; tentative D call: TRBD2 (5 bases). This CDR3 region has 14 residues. Trimming removed 4 bases at V and 11 bases at J, with 22 bases between. Looked up from germline, CDR1 is GTSNPN and CDR2 is SVGIG (reference sequence). CDR3 region: CAWNPGGEGRKQYF. Written as DNA, the CDR3 is TGTGCCTGGAACCCGGGTGGAGAGGGCAGGAAGCAGTATTTT.

This clone was counted a few times. This sequence joins TRBV6-5 and TRBJ1-5, with D uncertain. This CDR3 has 15 amino acids. Between the trimmed V and J ends, which lost 2 bases and 0 bases, there was a span of 8 bases. Germline values: CDR1 MNHEY, CDR2 SVGAGI. For the CDR3, the DNA is TGTGCCAGCAGTTACGAGGGCTATAGCAATCAGCCCCAGCATTTT. Amino acids: CASSYEGYSNQPQHF.

The chain links TRBV11-2 to TRBJ2-4; D perhaps matches TRBD2 (6 bases). This CDR3 has 17 amino acids. CDR1 is SGHAT, CDR2 FQNNGV, per germline. Trimming took off 5 bases at V and 3 bases at J, with 20 bases between the two ends. CDR3 sequence reads: CASSTPVWRDLKNIQYF. DNA of the CDR3: TGTGCCAGCAGCACGCCAGTTTGGCGGGACCTCAAAAACATTCAGTACTTC.

This chain links TRBV5-1 with TRBJ2-5, with 8 bases that match TRBD1. V gave up 3 bases and J gave up 2 bases; unmatched junction bases: 3. The CDR3 contains 14 residues. Germline CDR1 and CDR2: SGHRS and YFSETQ. The CDR3 here is CASSSRQGQETQYF. CDR3 sequence (DNA): TGCGCCAGCAGCTCCCGACAGGGGCAAGAGACCCAGTACTTC.

The V call is TRBV13, the J call TRBJ2-2, with D hard to call. This CDR3 has 15 amino acids. CDR1 PRHDT and CDR2 FYEKMQ come from the germline V gene (reference sequence). With 5 bases removed from V and 6 bases from J, the gap between germline ends came to 16 bases. The CDR3 region is CASSAQLSPPGELFF. Here the CDR3 DNA reads TGTGCCAGCAGCGCGCAGCTTAGCCCCCCCGGGGAGCTGTTTTTT.

The chain is built from TRBV7-2 and TRBJ2-7, with TRBD2 as a possible D gene (7 bases). Germline V CDR1 and CDR2: SGHTA, FQGNSA. V was clipped by 5 bases and J by 3 bases, with 20 bases between them. The CDR3 extends over 16 amino acids. The CDR3 DNA follows: TGTGCCAGCAGCCTCAGGGCGGGGGCGATCCTCTACGAGCAGTACTTC. Its protein is CASSLRAGAILYEQYF. Together with reference TRBV7-2 and TRBJ2-7, the CDR3 gives the full variable domain: GAGVSQSPSNKVTEKGKDVELRCDPISGHTALYWYRQSLGQGLEFLIYFQGNSAPDKSGLPSDRFSAERTGGSVSTLTIQRTQQEDSAVYLCASSLRAGAILYEQYFGPGTRLTVT.

The V call is TRBV7-3, the J call TRBJ1-4, with no clear D. From germline, CDR1 is SGHTA and CDR2 FQGTGA. The germline V and J ends were trimmed by 5 bases and 0 bases, with 10 bases remaining between them. The CDR3 is 15 residues long. The CDR3 DNA sequence: TGTGCCAGCAGCCTCCAAGGGTCAACTAATGAAAAACTGTTTTTT. It yields the protein CASSLQGSTNEKLFF.

Remarks on this clone: This may be a read error, as it is one base from a much larger clone. The CDR3 loop is CASSLPGGLAGSLNEQFF. CDR3 sequence (DNA): TGTGCCAGCAGTCTTCCCGGGGGACTAGCGGGATCCCTAAATGAGCAGTTCTTC. The rearrangement links TRBV2 to TRBJ2-1; 13 nucleotides match TRBD2. There are 18 residues in the CDR3. The trim removed 5 bases at V and 7 bases at J, leaving 14 bases unmatched. From germline, CDR1 is SNHLY and CDR2 FYNNEI.

This clone was observed once. The J gene is TRBJ1-2, the V gene TRBV5-1; 9 positions match TRBD1. The germline V gene has CDR1 SGHRS and CDR2 YFSETQ. The CDR3 extends over 13 amino acids. V was pared by 7 bases and J by 10 bases, with 11 bases of the junction left unmatched. CDR3 sequence (DNA): TGCGCCAGCGCAACCGGGACAGGGTTTACCTACACCTTC. This codes for CASATGTGFTYTF.

This clone was seen at least ten times. The chain is built from TRBV15 and TRBJ2-7, with 12 bases fitting TRBD1. Germline CDR1 and CDR2: LNHNV and YYDKDF (reference sequence). With V trimmed by 0 bases and J by 7 bases, 7 bases remained unmatched. This CDR3 is built from 16 residues. The CDR3 sequence: CATSRDTGTGGEEQYF. In nucleotides, the CDR3 is TGTGCCACCAGCAGAGACACCGGGACAGGGGGCGAAGAGCAGTACTTC.

The chain carries TRBV9 and TRBJ2-3; 8 nucleotides line up with TRBD2. V lost 0 bases and J lost 3; bases outside the gene matches: 12. This CDR3 has 18 residues. CDR1 SGDLS and CDR2 YYNGEE come from the germline V gene. Here the CDR3 DNA reads TGTGCCAGCAGCGTAGCCCCTCGGGGGGGATCAGGAACAGATACGCAGTATTTT. It is translated as CASSVAPRGGSGTDTQYF. Combining the CDR3 with reference TRBV9 and TRBJ2-3 gives the whole variable domain DSGVTQTPKHLITATGQRVTLRCSPRSGDLSVYWYQQSLDQGLQFLIQYYNGEERAKGNILERFSAQQFPDLHSELNLSSLELGDSALYFCASSVAPRGGSGTDTQYFGPGTRLTVL.

This chain joins TRBV4-2 and TRBJ2-1; 8 positions match TRBD2. With 0 bases clipped from V and 12 bases from J, the junction kept 4 bases outside the gene matches. The length of the CDR3 is 13 residues. Per germline, CDR1 LGHNA and CDR2 YNFKEQ. This CDR3 is CASSQEYGRGQFF. CDR3 nucleotide sequence: TGTGCCAGCAGCCAAGAGTACGGGAGGGGGCAGTTCTTC.

J is TRBJ2-7 and V is TRBV19, with 10 bases lining up with TRBD2. Germline CDR1 LNHDA, CDR2 SQIVND (reference sequence). V was pared by 3 bases and J by 0 bases, with 2 bases of the junction left unmatched. This CDR3 has 15 residues. The chain's CDR3 is CASSMASGSSYEQYF. In nucleotides, the CDR3 is TGTGCCAGTAGTATGGCTAGCGGGAGCTCCTACGAGCAGTACTTC. The complete variable domain, with remaining parts taken from reference TRBV19 and TRBJ2-7, reads DGGITQSPKYLFRKEGQNVTLSCEQNLNHDAMYWYRQDPGQGLRLIYYSQIVNDFQKGDIAEGYSVSREKKESFPLTVTSAQKNPTAFYLCASSMASGSSYEQYFGPGTRLTVT.

In this sample, this clone turned up once. The genes are TRBV21-1 and TRBJ2-7; the D call of TRBD2 is as the table states it, not checked on the DNA. TRBV21-1 is flagged as a pseudogene. CDR3 length equals 11 residues. DNA of the CDR3: TGTGCCAGCAGCGCGGACTACGAGCAGTACTTC. It encodes CASSADYEQYF.

The J gene is TRBJ1-4, the V gene TRBV7-9; no definite D call. The length of the CDR3 is 14 residues. Trimming took off 4 bases at V and 7 bases at J, with 13 bases between the two ends. The germline CDR1 and CDR2 sequences are SEHNR and FQNEAQ (reference sequence). The CDR3 spells CASSYTRNGEKLFF. The CDR3 DNA reads TGTGCCAGCAGCTATACAAGGAACGGTGAAAAACTGTTTTTT. Drawing the rest from reference TRBV7-9 and TRBJ1-4, the complete variable domain is DTGVSQNPRHKITKRGQNVTFRCDPISEHNRLYWYRQTLGQGPEFLTYFQNEAQLEKSRLLSDRFSAERPKGSFSTLEIQRTEQGDSAMYLCASSYTRNGEKLFFGSGTQLSVL.